This TCR beta chain stems from a study of T cell responses to AZD1222 COVID-19 vaccine. Findings and caveats of the study: Repertoire samples came only from after the peak T cell response. Clonal diversity may have been underestimated, and the donors were mostly white British, with more females than males.

This CDR3 spans 14 amino acids. V was shortened by 3 bases and J by 2 bases, with 9 bases between the two germline ends. Germline CDR1 SGDLS, CDR2 YYNGEE. As for this clone: Its specificity is not known.

Method: immunoSEQ multiplex PCR; TCRdb's copy keeps in-frame clones and lacks some. In the table there are 95,000 or so clones, around nine tenths of which are singletons. The receptor was isolated from an adult in good health. The rearrangement links TRBV9 to TRBJ2-4, with D possibly TRBD2 on 5 matching bases. Source: peripheral blood, taken on day 0 of MenACWY control vaccination. Here the CDR3 DNA reads TGTGCCAGCAGCGCCGGGGAACCCAAAAACATTCAGTACTTC. This sequence encodes CASSAGEPKNIQYF.